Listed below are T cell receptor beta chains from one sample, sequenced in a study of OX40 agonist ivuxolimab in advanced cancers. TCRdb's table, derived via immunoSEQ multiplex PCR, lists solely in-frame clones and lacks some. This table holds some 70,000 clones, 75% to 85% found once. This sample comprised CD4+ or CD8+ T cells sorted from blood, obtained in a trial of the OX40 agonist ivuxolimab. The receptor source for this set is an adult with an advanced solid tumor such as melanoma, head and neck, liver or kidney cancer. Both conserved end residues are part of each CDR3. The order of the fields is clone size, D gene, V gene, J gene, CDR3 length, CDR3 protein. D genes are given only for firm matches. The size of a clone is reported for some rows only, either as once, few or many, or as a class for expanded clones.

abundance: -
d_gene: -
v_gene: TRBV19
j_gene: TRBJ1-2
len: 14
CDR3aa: CASSIDPRSYGYTF

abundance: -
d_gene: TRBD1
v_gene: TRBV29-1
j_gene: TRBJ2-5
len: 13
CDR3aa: CSVIRTGRETQYF

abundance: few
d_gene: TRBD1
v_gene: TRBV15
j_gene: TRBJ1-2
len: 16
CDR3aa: CATSRDVLDRDHGYTF

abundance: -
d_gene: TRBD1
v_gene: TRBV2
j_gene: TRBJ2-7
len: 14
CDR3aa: CASLRQGTTYEQYF

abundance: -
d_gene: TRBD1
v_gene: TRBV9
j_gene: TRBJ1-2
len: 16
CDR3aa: CASSPTTGTGAGGYTF

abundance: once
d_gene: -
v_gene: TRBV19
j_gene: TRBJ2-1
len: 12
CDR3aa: CASSIRQGEQFF

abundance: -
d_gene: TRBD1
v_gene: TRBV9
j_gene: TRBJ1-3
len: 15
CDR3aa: CASSYTTGAGNTIYF

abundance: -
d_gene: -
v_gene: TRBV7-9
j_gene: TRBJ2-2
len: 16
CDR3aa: CASSNPGNLYTGELFF

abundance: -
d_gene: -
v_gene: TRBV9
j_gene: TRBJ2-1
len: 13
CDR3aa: CASSVGSWNEQFF

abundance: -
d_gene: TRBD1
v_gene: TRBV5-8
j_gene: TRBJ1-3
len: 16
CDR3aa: CASSLGQGFSGNTIYF

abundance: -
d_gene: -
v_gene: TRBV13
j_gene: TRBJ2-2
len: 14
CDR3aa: CASTSTGNTGELFF

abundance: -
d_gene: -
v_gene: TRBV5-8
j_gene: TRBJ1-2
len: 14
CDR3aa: CASSLRGRGYGYTF

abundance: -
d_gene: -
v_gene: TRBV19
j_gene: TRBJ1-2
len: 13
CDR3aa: CASNPVANYGYTF

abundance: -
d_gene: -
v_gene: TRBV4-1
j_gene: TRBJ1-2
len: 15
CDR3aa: CASSLGRGTKGGYTF

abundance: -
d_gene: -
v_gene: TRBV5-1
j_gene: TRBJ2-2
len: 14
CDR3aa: CASSLARGAGELFF

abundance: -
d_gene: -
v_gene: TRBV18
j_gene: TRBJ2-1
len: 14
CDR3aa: CASSPPSRGNEQFF

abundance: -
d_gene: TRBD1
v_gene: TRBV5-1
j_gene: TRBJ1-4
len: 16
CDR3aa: CASSLTQTGMSEKLFF

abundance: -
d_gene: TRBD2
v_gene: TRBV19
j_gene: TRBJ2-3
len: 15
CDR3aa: CASSSQRGNTDTQYF

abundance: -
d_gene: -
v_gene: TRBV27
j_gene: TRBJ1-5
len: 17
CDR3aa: CASSLSLGQRGNQPQHF

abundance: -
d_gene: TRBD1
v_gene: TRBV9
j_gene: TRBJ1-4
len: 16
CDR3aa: CASSPMAGGNGEKLFF

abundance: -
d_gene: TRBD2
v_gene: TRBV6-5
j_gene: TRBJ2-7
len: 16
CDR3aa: CASSYSKGLAGDEQYF

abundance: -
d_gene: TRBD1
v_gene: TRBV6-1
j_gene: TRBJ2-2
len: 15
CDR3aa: CASSDRGPYTGELFF

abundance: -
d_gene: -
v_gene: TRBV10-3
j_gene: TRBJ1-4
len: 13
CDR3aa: CATHRAINEKLFF

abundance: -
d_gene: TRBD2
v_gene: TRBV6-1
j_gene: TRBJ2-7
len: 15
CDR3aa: CASSLAGGGLFGQYF

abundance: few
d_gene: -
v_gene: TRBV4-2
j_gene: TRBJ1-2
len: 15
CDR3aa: CASSQDPREGYGYTF

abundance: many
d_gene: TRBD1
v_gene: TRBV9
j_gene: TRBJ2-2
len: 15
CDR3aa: CASSVGTGGTGELFF

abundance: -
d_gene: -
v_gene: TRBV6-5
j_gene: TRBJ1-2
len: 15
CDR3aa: CASSYSPGINYGYTF

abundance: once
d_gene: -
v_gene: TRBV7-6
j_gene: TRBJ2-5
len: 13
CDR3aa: CASSPRDTSQQYF

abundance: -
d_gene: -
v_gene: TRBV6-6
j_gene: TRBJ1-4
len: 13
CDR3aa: CASSSAWNEKLFF

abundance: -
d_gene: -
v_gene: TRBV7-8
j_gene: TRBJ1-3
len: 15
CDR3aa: CASSLAEGRGNTIYF

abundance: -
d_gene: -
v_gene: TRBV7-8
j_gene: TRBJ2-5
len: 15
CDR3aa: CASSFDFSLQETQYF

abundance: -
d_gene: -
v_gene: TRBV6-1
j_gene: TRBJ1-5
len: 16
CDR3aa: CASSEGLRSPGQPQHF

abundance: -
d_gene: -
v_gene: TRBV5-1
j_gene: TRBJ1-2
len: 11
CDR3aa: CASSFDAGYTF

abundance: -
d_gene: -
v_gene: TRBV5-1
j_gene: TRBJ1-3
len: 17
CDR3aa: CASSTEGGRWTGNTIYF

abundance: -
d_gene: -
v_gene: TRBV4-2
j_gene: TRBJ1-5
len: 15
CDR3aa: CASSQATGRGQPQHF